The sequence of this T cell receptor (beta chain) was determined in a study of control samples from healthy donors and cancer patients. The CDR3 is made up of 15 amino acids. Germline CDR1 reads SQVTM; CDR2 reads ANQGSEA. V dropped 6 bases and J dropped 7 bases, with 22 bases sitting between them. Clones were sequenced by immunoSEQ multiplex PCR, and TCRdb holds only the in-frame ones, with some missing. The table lists about 89,000 clones, around nine tenths of them singletons. V and J are TRBV29-1 and TRBJ1-5; a weak D match, TRBD1 (5 bases). The receptor comes from a man younger than 45 in good health. The sample taken for sequencing was blood. The DNA of the CDR3 is TGCAGCGTCGTTGTTGACAGCACTCTAGGCCAGCCCCAGCATTTT. This translates into CSVVVDSTLGQPQHF.